This T cell receptor (beta chain) stems from a study of tissue T cells after allogeneic stem cell transplantation. Overall study: Several unmodified and three CD34-selected T-cell-depleted grafts went to graft-versus-host disease patients. Study results and caveats: Few T cell clones were shared across patients, but motif clusters showed tissue-specific shared signatures.

Looked up from germline, CDR1 is SGHNT and CDR2 is YYREEE (reference sequence). Trimming cost V 1 base and J 15 bases; bases outside gene matches: 4. The CDR3 totals 12 residues. Regarding this clone: Its specificity is not known.

Some clones are missing from TCRdb's copy, which holds only in-frame ones; the method was immunoSEQ multiplex PCR. This sample carries about 26,000 clones, roughly nine tenths of them seen once, and the ten largest clones take about 2%. The sequence derives from a male donor aged 60 or older who later had graft-versus-host disease after an allogeneic stem cell transplant. V usage is TRBV5-4 and J usage is TRBJ2-1, with 10 bases aligning to TRBD2. Sequenced material: blood, taken before transplantation. The CDR3 loop is CASSLTSGNLFF. CDR3 nucleotides: TGTGCCAGCAGCTTGACTAGCGGGAATCTGTTCTTC.